This T cell receptor (beta chain) comes out of a study of blood T cell repertoires in COVID-19. About the research overall: Samples representing acute and convalescent COVID-19 were sourced from the United States, Italy and Spain. The analysed material was cDNA or gDNA that came from T cells, B-cell-depleted T cells, or PBMCs.

Authors' data handling: Researchers report that nucleated cell counts were estimated from reference gene primer amplification. Method: immunoSEQ multiplex PCR; TCRdb's copy keeps in-frame clones and lacks some. D and trimming come from the DNA, and the V and J calls and clone size come from that table. The sample has 29,000 or so clones, 70% to 90% seen once. This CDR3 contains 16 residues. Germline V gene lookup returns CDR1 SGHAT and CDR2 FQNNGV. The ends lost 3 bases at V and 3 bases at J; junction bases unmatched: 8. This chain uses TRBV11-2 with TRBJ2-1; 7 nucleotides align to TRBD2. The source material was peripheral blood. This sequence originates from a human donor in a cohort sampled during active COVID-19. The donor label of this sample is uncertain. Here the CDR3 reads CASSFRLAAYYNEQFF. CDR3 DNA sequence: TGTGCCAGCAGCTTTCGGCTAGCGGCTTACTACAATGAGCAGTTCTTC. Filled out from reference TRBV11-2 and TRBJ2-1, the complete variable domain reads EAGVAQSPRYKIIEKRQSVAFWCNPISGHATLYWYQQILGQGPKLLIQFQNNGVVDDSQLPKDRFSAERLKGVDSTLKIQPAKLEDSAVYLCASSFRLAAYYNEQFFGPGTRLTVL.